The T cell receptor beta chain described here comes from a study of T cell responses to AZD1222 COVID-19 vaccine. Study overall: Second doses at about 4 or about 12 weeks were pooled.

Notes on this clone: As yet, its antigen is unknown.

Some clones are missing from TCRdb's copy, which holds only in-frame ones; the method was immunoSEQ multiplex PCR. The data show some 140,000 clones, about 93% seen once. The V and J ends lost 0 bases and 7 bases respectively, with 15 bases between them. This CDR3 is built from 15 residues. Germline assignment: CDR1 LGHNA and CDR2 YNFKEQ. Study observations and caveats: Variant regions that are unmutated are reportedly the target of nearly half of spike-specific TCRs. Spike-wide coverage was observed for vaccine-associated CD4 TCRs, with dominant responses at 160-218 and 743-854. Spike-specific TCR depth and breadth grew after two AZD1222 doses.

The chain links TRBV4-2 to TRBJ1-2; D unclear. The source was peripheral blood, collected on day 0 of AZD1222 vaccination. The TCR comes from an adult in good health. The CDR3 DNA reads TGTGCCAGCAGCCAAGATTGGGTCCAACAATTTGGCTACACCTTC. Translation gives CASSQDWVQQFGYTF.